This entry is about one T cell receptor beta chain. Libraries were prepared by immunoSEQ multiplex PCR; TCRdb keeps only in-frame clonotypes and omits some of them. The data show roughly 140,000 clones, 75% to 85% seen once. This entry comes from a study of blood T cell repertoires in COVID-19. Study information: Samples came from the United States, Italy and Spain, spanning acute and convalescent COVID-19. Sources were T cells, B-cell-depleted T cells, or PBMCs; the material itself was cDNA or gDNA.

Germline V gives CDR1 WNHNN, CDR2 SYGVQD (reference sequence). This CDR3 is built from 14 residues. V shed 4 bases and J shed 2 bases, with 10 bases lying between them. The clonotype was recovered from an elderly woman with acute or convalescent COVID-19. The sequencing input was peripheral blood. J is TRBJ2-3 and V is TRBV10-1; a weak D match, TRBD2 (6 bases). For the CDR3, the DNA is TGCGCCAGCAGTGCTTCGGACTACACAGATACGCAGTATTTT. Translation: CASSASDYTDTQYF.